Each of the 27 T cell receptor beta chains below was sequenced from the same sample in a study of T cells in Graves' hyperthyroidism and ophthalmopathy. TCR beta CDR3 regions were amplified from RNA transcripts. An initial round of RT-PCR targeting the TCR CDR3 relied on the HTBI primer set. From the multiplex PCR reads, TCRdb called clonotypes with MiXCR, one entry per CDR3 protein. The sample yields 450,000 to 700,000 distinct CDR3 sequences, 46% seen once. What was sequenced was peripheral blood or thyroid tissue (not recorded which). Receptor source: a woman under 30 with Graves' hyperthyroidism.

This clonotype was seen repeatedly, ten times or more. V is TRBV19 and J is TRBJ2-7; 10 bases line up with TRBD2. There are 14 residues in the CDR3. V was pared by 6 bases and J by 4 bases, with 6 bases of the junction left unmatched. CDR1 is LNHDA, CDR2 SQIVND, per germline (reference sequence). The CDR3 spells CASSLGLAPYEQYF. CDR3 in DNA: TGTGCCAGTAGCTTGGGACTAGCGCCGTACGAGCAGTACTTC.

V and J are TRBV7-2 and TRBJ1-2; unclear D gene. The CDR3 is 15 amino acids. V was trimmed by 6 bases and J by 4 bases, leaving 18 bases between them. Germline values: CDR1 SGHTA, CDR2 FQGNSA. CDR3 amino acids: CASSSLGGRGYGYTF. CDR3 DNA: TGTGCCAGCAGTTCGCTGGGAGGGCGCGGCTATGGCTACACCTTC.

About this clonotype itself: This may stem from a read error, because a much larger clone lies one nucleotide away. The chain uses TRBV5-1 and TRBJ1-1, with D tentatively TRBD1 (5 bases). The CDR3 covers 15 residues. Germline values: CDR1 SGHRS, CDR2 YFSETQ. CDR3: CAGSLAGRGYTEAFF. Written as DNA, the CDR3 is TGCGCCGGCAGCTTGGCCGGGAGGGGATACACTGAAGCTTTCTTT.

The V call is TRBV15, the J call TRBJ2-7; 9 nucleotides align to TRBD2. This CDR3 has 15 residues. Unmatched junction bases numbered 3, after V lost 0 bases and J lost 3 bases. Germline values: CDR1 LNHNV, CDR2 YYDKDF (reference sequence). The CDR3 DNA sequence: TGTGCCACCAGCAGAGATAGCGGGAGTTTCTACGAGCAGTACTTC. This encodes CATSRDSGSFYEQYF. Supplemented by reference TRBV15 and TRBJ2-7, the full variable domain reads DAMVIQNPRYQVTQFGKPVTLSCSQTLNHNVMYWYQQKSSQAPKLLFHYYDKDFNNEADTPDNFQSRRPNTSFCFLDIRSPGLGDTAMYLCATSRDSGSFYEQYFGPGTRLTVT.

The chain carries TRBV29-1 and TRBJ2-7, with a possible D match to TRBD1 (5 bases). The germline V and J ends were trimmed by 4 bases and 2 bases, with 9 bases remaining between them. This CDR3 has 12 amino acids. CDR1 SQVTM and CDR2 ANQGSEA come from the germline V gene. CDR3 amino acids: CSVGRTPYEQYF. CDR3 coding DNA: TGCAGCGTTGGAAGGACACCCTACGAGCAGTACTTC.

This clonotype was observed at least ten times. The rearrangement links TRBV7-2 to TRBJ1-2; D is ambiguous. V was trimmed by 8 bases and J by 0 bases, leaving 13 bases between them. The CDR3 covers 14 residues. Germline CDR1 is SGHTA and CDR2 is FQGNSA. CDR3 loop: CASRPPSSNYGYTF. CDR3 sequence (DNA): TGTGCCAGCCGCCCCCCCAGTTCTAACTATGGCTACACCTTC.

This clonotype was counted ten times or more. The CDR3: CASSLVQVSNQPQHF. The CDR3 nucleotides are TGTGCCAGCAGCTTAGTACAGGTTAGCAATCAGCCCCAGCATTTT. This rearrangement joins TRBV7-9 to TRBJ1-5, with a tentative D call TRBD1 (5 bases). CDR1 is SEHNR and CDR2 is FQNEAQ in the germline V gene (reference sequence). CDR3 length: 15 amino acids. With 1 base removed from V and 0 bases from J, the gap between germline ends came to 7 bases. The full variable domain, completed using reference TRBV7-9 and TRBJ1-5, is DTGVSQNPRHKITKRGQNVTFRCDPISEHNRLYWYRQTLGQGPEFLTYFQNEAQLEKSRLLSDRFSAERPKGSFSTLEIQRTEQGDSAMYLCASSLVQVSNQPQHFGDGTRLSIL.

CDR3 sequence (DNA): TGTGCCAGTAGTAGCCTCGTGGAGGAGTTGAGTTCACCCCTCCACTTT. Translation: CASSSLVEELSSPLHF. V is TRBV19 and J is TRBJ1-6, with unresolved D. Germline V lookup: CDR1 LNHDA, CDR2 SQIVND (reference sequence). The CDR3 loop spans 16 amino acids. V lost 4 bases and J 9 bases, leaving 19 bases between the germline ends.

This clonotype was counted many times. The chain combines TRBV6-1 with TRBJ1-1; unclear D gene. V shed 2 bases and J shed 0 bases, with 7 bases lying between them. This CDR3 contains 14 residues. Germline-derived CDR1 and CDR2 are MNHNS and SASEGT. CDR3: CASSERTMNTEAFF. The CDR3 nucleotides are TGTGCCAGCAGTGAACGGACCATGAACACTGAAGCTTTCTTT.

This clonotype was detected ten times or more. A junction end diverges from the germline sequence, so it may reflect a read error. The chain combines TRBV20-1 with TRBJ2-7; 11 nucleotides align to TRBD2. Germline V gives CDR1 DFQATT, CDR2 SNEGSKA (reference sequence). The CDR3 has 14 residues. The DNA for the CDR3 is TGCAGTGCCAAGGGACTAGCGGAGACCTACGGGCAGTACTTC. It translates to CSAKGLAETYGQYF.

This clonotype came up many times. V usage is TRBV9 and J usage is TRBJ1-3; D unclear. The germline V and J ends were trimmed by 0 bases and 0 bases, with 13 bases remaining between them. CDR1 is SGDLS and CDR2 is YYNGEE in the germline V gene. This CDR3 spans 17 amino acids. The CDR3 DNA follows: TGTGCCAGCAGCGTAGATAGAGGAGGTCTCTCTGGAAACACCATATATTTT. Translation gives CASSVDRGGLSGNTIYF.

This clonotype was seen many times. The chain joins TRBV5-6 to TRBJ2-2; 7 bases fit TRBD1. The CDR3 loop spans 14 amino acids. Trimming removed 4 bases from V and 4 bases from J; junction bases left unmatched: 4. Germline V gene lookup returns CDR1 SGHDT and CDR2 YYEEEE. Here the CDR3 reads CASSVQGPTGELFF. DNA of the CDR3: TGTGCCAGCAGCGTACAGGGGCCCACCGGGGAGCTGTTTTTT. The full variable domain, with the rest looked up from reference TRBV5-6 and TRBJ2-2, is DAGVTQSPTHLIKTRGQQVTLRCSPKSGHDTVSWYQQALGQGPQFIFQYYEEEERQRGNFPDRFSGHQFPNYSSELNVNALLLGDSALYLCASSVQGPTGELFFGEGSRLTVL.

The chain is built from TRBV7-6 and TRBJ2-7, with a tentative D call TRBD2 (6 bases). The CDR3 is 15 residues long. Deletions cut 5 bases from V and 2 bases from J, with 16 bases between. Germline CDR1 reads SGHVS; CDR2 reads FNYEAQ. CDR3 DNA: TGTGCCAGCAGCAGGGCGGCGGGAATCCCCTACGAGCAGTACTTC. Translation: CASSRAAGIPYEQYF.

The CDR3 bases are TGCAGCGTCGGGACGTGGGGAAGAGCTAACTATGGCTACACCTTC. Translated, it gives CSVGTWGRANYGYTF. V is TRBV29-1 and J is TRBJ1-2, with a tentative D call TRBD1 (5 bases). The CDR3 length is 15 residues. Looked up from germline, CDR1 is SQVTM and CDR2 is ANQGSEA. Trimming left V 6 bases short and J 0 bases short, with 17 bases between.

As to this clonotype: A read error may be the cause here, since a much bigger clone is one base away. V gene TRBV2 combines with J gene TRBJ1-2, with TRBD1 matching over 7 bases. V shed 4 bases and J 7 bases; nucleotides not matched to a gene: 18. Germline CDR1 reads SNHLY; CDR2 reads FYNNEI. This CDR3 has 17 amino acids. CDR3: CASSGERGTVVFGGYTF. The CDR3 coding sequence is TGTGCCAGCAGTGGAGAGCGCGGGACAGTCGTTTTTGGTGGCTACACCTTC.

The chain is built from TRBV7-3 and TRBJ2-1; D gene ambiguous. This CDR3 region has 15 residues. CDR1 is SGHTA and CDR2 is FQGTGA in the germline V gene. Trimming removed 1 base at V and 7 bases at J, with 14 bases between. As DNA, the CDR3 is TGTGCCAGCAGCTTAAACGGGCTAGTCTCTAATGAGCAGTTCTTC. Protein product: CASSLNGLVSNEQFF. The full variable domain, rest sourced from reference TRBV7-3 and TRBJ2-1, is GAGVSQTPSNKVTEKGKYVELRCDPISGHTALYWYRQSLGQGPEFLIYFQGTGAADDSGLPNDRFFAVRPEGSVSTLKIQRTERGDSAVYLCASSLNGLVSNEQFFGPGTRLTVL.

This clonotype came up many times. The V and J genes are TRBV19 and TRBJ2-5, with 9 bases fitting TRBD1. The V and J ends lost 2 bases and 4 bases, in that order; junction bases with no gene match: 5. The CDR3 has 15 amino acids. The germline V gene encodes CDR1 LNHDA and CDR2 SQIVND (reference sequence). The CDR3 DNA follows: TGTGCCAGTAGTATACTCGGGACAGGGACAGAGACCCAGTACTTC. Its protein product is CASSILGTGTETQYF.

This clonotype was found many times. This rearrangement joins TRBV20-1 to TRBJ2-7; 9 bases agree with TRBD1. The J segment lost 3 bases and the V segment lost 6 bases, leaving 9 bases of the junction unmatched. The CDR3 covers 14 residues. From germline, CDR1 is DFQATT and CDR2 SNEGSKA (reference sequence). CDR3 in amino acids: CSASVGTGNYEQYF. CDR3 DNA: TGCAGTGCGTCCGTCGGGACAGGGAACTACGAGCAGTACTTC.

This clonotype has more than one count but fewer than ten. The chain combines TRBV30 with TRBJ1-1; 10 bases are a match to TRBD1. The CDR3 runs 13 residues. Germline loops: CDR1 GTSNPN, CDR2 SVGIG (reference sequence). Germline trimming cut 4 bases from V and 10 bases from J; bases unmatched to any gene: 9. CDR3 DNA sequence: TGTGCCTGGACCGGGACAGGGGAATATCCAGCTTTCTTT. This codes for CAWTGTGEYPAFF.

The V and J genes are TRBV20-1 and TRBJ2-2; a weak D match, TRBD2 (6 bases). The CDR3 has 16 residues. V gave up 0 bases and J gave up 4 bases, with 15 bases separating them. In germline, CDR1 is DFQATT, CDR2 SNEGSKA (reference sequence). CDR3 residues: CSAREGLRKGTGELFF. DNA of the CDR3: TGCAGTGCTAGAGAGGGACTCAGGAAGGGCACCGGGGAGCTGTTTTTT.

This clonotype was observed many times. V is TRBV20-1 and J is TRBJ2-7, with D perhaps matching TRBD2 (7 bases). The germline V gene has CDR1 DFQATT and CDR2 SNEGSKA (reference sequence). The CDR3 runs 13 residues. V gave up 3 bases and J gave up 7 bases, with 16 bases separating them. The CDR3 loop reads CSASSGGRGEQYF. The DNA of the CDR3 is TGCAGTGCTAGTTCGGGGGGCCGGGGGGAGCAGTACTTC.

Comment on this clonotype: One junction end does not reproduce the germline sequence, and a read error may be involved. This chain joins TRBV7-9 and TRBJ1-2; perhaps TRBD1 as D (6 bases). The germline gives CDR1 SEHNR, CDR2 FQNEAQ (reference sequence). The CDR3 contains 10 residues. CDR3 protein: CASSRGAIAF. CDR3 nucleotides: TGTGCCAGCAGCCGGGGGGCCATTGCCTTC.

Details on this clonotype: The CDR3 does not close with the conserved phenylalanine or tryptophan, likely indicating a read error. The rearrangement uses TRBV30 and TRBJ2-2; D may be TRBD1 (6 bases). V dropped 2 bases and J dropped 4 bases, with 8 bases sitting between them. CDR1 and CDR2 from the germline V gene are GTSNPN and SVGIG (reference sequence). The CDR3 is 13 amino acids. The CDR3 region has the DNA TGTGCCTGGAGTAAAGGGGGCACCGGGGAGCTGTTTTCT. This translates into CAWSKGGTGELFS.

This clonotype occurred many times. The chain is built from TRBV5-5 and TRBJ2-7, with no clear D. Germline V gene sequence: CDR1 SGHKS, CDR2 YYEKEE (reference sequence). The CDR3 spans 16 residues. The V end lost 4 bases, the J end lost 3 bases, and 20 bases lay between the germline ends. The CDR3 sequence: CASSVRWRQDHYEQYF. For the CDR3, the DNA is TGTGCCAGCAGCGTGAGATGGCGCCAGGACCACTACGAGCAGTACTTC.

This clonotype was seen many times. This rearrangement joins TRBV2 to TRBJ2-7, with TRBD2 identical over 7 bases. The V gene's germline CDR1 is SNHLY and CDR2 FYNNEI. This CDR3 region has 13 residues. The junction had 9 bases not matched to a gene; V was cut back by 8 bases and J by 5 bases. The CDR3 loop reads CASSGGLTHEQYF. The CDR3 DNA is TGTGCCAGCTCGGGGGGTCTCACACACGAGCAGTACTTC.

J is TRBJ1-2 and V is TRBV29-1; 11 bases are a match to TRBD1. The J segment lost 0 bases and the V segment lost 5 bases, leaving 8 bases of the junction unmatched. This CDR3 comprises 16 residues. CDR1 SQVTM and CDR2 ANQGSEA come from the germline V gene. Written as DNA, the CDR3 is TGCAGCGTTAGGGCAGGGGGACAGGGGGCTAACTATGGCTACACCTTC. The encoded protein is CSVRAGGQGANYGYTF.

In this sample, this clonotype turned up a few times. The genes are TRBV29-1 and TRBJ2-5; the match to TRBD1 covers 7 bases. CDR1 and CDR2 (germline): SQVTM, ANQGSEA. There are 12 residues in the CDR3. Unmatched junction bases numbered 5, after V lost 6 bases and J lost 4 bases. CDR3 region: CSVSGTAETQYF. The CDR3 DNA reads TGCAGCGTCTCCGGGACAGCAGAGACCCAGTACTTC. The variable domain in full, with the rest retrieved from reference TRBV29-1 and TRBJ2-5, is SAVISQKPSRDICQRGTSLTIQCQVDSQVTMMFWYRQQPGQSLTLIATANQGSEATYESGFVIDKFPISRPNLTFSTLTVSNMSPEDSSIYLCSVSGTAETQYFGPGTRLLVL.